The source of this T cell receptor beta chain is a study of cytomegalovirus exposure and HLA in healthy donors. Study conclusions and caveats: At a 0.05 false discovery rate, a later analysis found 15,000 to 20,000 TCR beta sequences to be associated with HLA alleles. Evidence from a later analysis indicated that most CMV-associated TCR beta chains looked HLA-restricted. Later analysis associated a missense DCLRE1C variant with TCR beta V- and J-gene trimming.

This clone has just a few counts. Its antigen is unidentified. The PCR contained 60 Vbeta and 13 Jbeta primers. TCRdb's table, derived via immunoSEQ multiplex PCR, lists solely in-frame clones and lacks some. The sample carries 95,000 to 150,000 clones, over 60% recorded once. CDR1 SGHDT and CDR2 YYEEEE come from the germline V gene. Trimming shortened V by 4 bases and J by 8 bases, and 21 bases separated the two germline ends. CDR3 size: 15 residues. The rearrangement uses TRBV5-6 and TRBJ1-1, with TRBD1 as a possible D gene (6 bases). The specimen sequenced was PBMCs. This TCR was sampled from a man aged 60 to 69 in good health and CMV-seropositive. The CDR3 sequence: CASSLPAQKTGEAFF. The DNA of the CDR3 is TGTGCCAGCAGCCTGCCAGCGCAAAAGACAGGAGAAGCTTTCTTT.